These T cell receptor beta chains were read from a single sample in a study of beta chain features in type 1 diabetes. Produced via immunoSEQ multiplex PCR; TCRdb's table is partial and in-frame only. This table has about 240,000 clones, more than 11% appearing once. Input material: naive CD4+ T cells from blood. The receptors shown here come from a man aged 25 to 40 with type 1 diabetes. CDR3s include the opening cysteine and the closing phenylalanine or tryptophan. D genes are given only for firm matches. Where a row states a size, it is once, few, many or the class of an expanded clone; other rows omit it.

-,few,TRBV10-3,TRBJ2-5,14,CAISESSQQETQYF,TGTGCCATCAGTGAGTCTTCACAGCAAGAGACCCAGTACTTC
-,few,TRBV13,TRBJ1-2,15,CASSFEQRGTYGYTF,TGTGCCAGCAGCTTTGAACAGCGCGGGACCTATGGCTACACCTTC
-,few,TRBV4-1,TRBJ2-2,15,CASSQAFSGAGELFF,TGCGCCAGCAGCCAAGCCTTTAGCGGCGCCGGGGAGCTGTTTTTT
-,-,TRBV6-4,TRBJ2-1,14,CASSAETGYNEQFF,TGTGCCAGCAGTGCCGAGACAGGTTACAATGAGCAGTTCTTC
TRBD2,-,TRBV5-1,TRBJ2-2,16,CASSSSGTSNTGELFF,TGCGCCAGCAGCTCCAGCGGGACTAGCAACACCGGGGAGCTGTTTTTT
TRBD1,few,TRBV29-1,TRBJ1-1,13,CSIHGAGGVIAFF,TGCAGCATTCACGGGGCAGGGGGTGTGATCGCTTTCTTT
-,few,TRBV21-1,TRBJ1-1,15,CASSGGLRKDTEAFF,TGTGCCAGCAGCGGCGGTCTGAGGAAGGACACTGAAGCTTTCTTT
TRBD2,-,TRBV30,TRBJ2-2,11,CVLRGRGGLFF,TGTGTGTTGAGGGGACGGGGGGGGCTGTTTTTT
TRBD2,few,TRBV10-3,TRBJ2-5,14,CAISSGTSSETQYF,TGTGCCATCAGTTCCGGGACTAGCTCCGAGACCCAGTACTTC
TRBD2,few,TRBV25-1,TRBJ2-2,16,CASSELRGAGTGELFF,TGTGCCAGCAGTGAATTGCGGGGGGCAGGGACCGGGGAGCTGTTTTTT
-,-,TRBV18,TRBJ2-7,13,CASSPGSSYEQYF,TGTGCCAGCTCACCTGGGAGCTCCTACGAGCAGTACTTC
-,-,TRBV19,TRBJ1-2,12,CASSLQNYGYTF,TGTGCCAGTAGCCTCCAGAACTATGGCTACACCTTC
-,few,TRBV2,TRBJ2-5,13,CASSTQGQETQYF,TGTGCCAGCAGCACCCAGGGGCAAGAGACCCAGTACTTC
TRBD2,-,TRBV6-1,TRBJ2-7,11,CASSVEAGQYF,TGTGCCAGCAGTGTCGAAGCGGGACAGTACTTC
-,few,TRBV9,TRBJ2-3,14,CASSVARSTDTQYF,TGTGCCAGCAGCGTAGCTCGTAGCACAGATACGCAGTATTTT
TRBD1,few,TRBV5-4,TRBJ2-2,16,CASSRTGQGKAGELFF,TGTGCCAGCAGCCGTACGGGACAGGGGAAAGCCGGGGAGCTGTTTTTT
TRBD2,few,TRBV9,TRBJ2-3,17,CASSVAIGTTSTDTQYF,TGTGCCAGCAGCGTAGCAATAGGGACTACCAGCACAGATACGCAGTATTTT
TRBD1,few,TRBV15,TRBJ2-7,18,CATRPGTAPGGVKYEQYF,TGTGCCACCAGACCCGGGACAGCGCCTGGGGGAGTAAAATACGAGCAGTACTTC
-,few,TRBV7-2,TRBJ2-5,14,CASSFSGLQETQYF,TGTGCCAGCAGCTTCTCCGGACTCCAAGAGACCCAGTACTTC
-,-,TRBV27,TRBJ1-1,13,CASRPHAGTEAFF,TGTGCCAGCAGACCCCATGCGGGGACCGAAGCTTTCTTT
-,once,TRBV29-1,TRBJ2-2,15,CSARTAARDTGELFF,TGCAGCGCCCGAACAGCGGCCCGTGATACCGGGGAGCTGTTTTTT
-,-,TRBV28,TRBJ2-4,14,CASIPSTAKNIQYF,TGTGCCAGCATCCCATCTACGGCCAAAAACATTCAGTACTTC